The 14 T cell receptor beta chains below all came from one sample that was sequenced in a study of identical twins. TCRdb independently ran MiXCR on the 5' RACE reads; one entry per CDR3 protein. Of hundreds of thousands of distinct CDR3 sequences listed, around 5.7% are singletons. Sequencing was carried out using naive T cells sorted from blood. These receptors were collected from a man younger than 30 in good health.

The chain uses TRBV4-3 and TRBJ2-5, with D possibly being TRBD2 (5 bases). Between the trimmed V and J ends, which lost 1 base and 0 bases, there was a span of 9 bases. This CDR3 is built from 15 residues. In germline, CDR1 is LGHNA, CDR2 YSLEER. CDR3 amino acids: CASSQGRGYQETQYF. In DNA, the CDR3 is TGCGCCAGCAGCCAAGGTCGAGGGTACCAAGAGACCCAGTACTTC.

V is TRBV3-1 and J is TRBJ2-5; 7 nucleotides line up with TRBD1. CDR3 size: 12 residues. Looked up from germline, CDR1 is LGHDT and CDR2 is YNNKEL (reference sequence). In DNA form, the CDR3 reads TGTGCAACCGGACAGGTACCCGGGGACCAGTACTTC. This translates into CATGQVPGDQYF.

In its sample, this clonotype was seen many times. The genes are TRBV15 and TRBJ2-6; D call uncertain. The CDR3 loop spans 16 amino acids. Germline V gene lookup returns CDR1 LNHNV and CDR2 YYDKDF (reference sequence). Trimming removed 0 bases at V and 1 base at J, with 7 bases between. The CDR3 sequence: CATSRDLGSGANVLTF. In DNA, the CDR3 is TGTGCCACCAGCAGAGATCTGGGTTCTGGGGCCAACGTCCTGACTTTC. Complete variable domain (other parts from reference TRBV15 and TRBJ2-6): DAMVIQNPRYQVTQFGKPVTLSCSQTLNHNVMYWYQQKSSQAPKLLFHYYDKDFNNEADTPDNFQSRRPNTSFCFLDIRSPGLGDTAMYLCATSRDLGSGANVLTFGAGSRLTVL.

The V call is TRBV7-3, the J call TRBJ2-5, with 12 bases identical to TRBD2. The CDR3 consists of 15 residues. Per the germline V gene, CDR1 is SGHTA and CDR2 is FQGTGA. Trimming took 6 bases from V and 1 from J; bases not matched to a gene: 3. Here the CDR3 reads CASRRTSGTQETQYF. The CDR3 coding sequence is TGTGCCAGCAGAAGGACTAGCGGGACCCAAGAGACCCAGTACTTC.

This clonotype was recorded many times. The CDR3, as DNA: TGCAGTGCCCTGACAGGGGCAAGCAATCAGCCCCAGCATTTT. Residues: CSALTGASNQPQHF. J is TRBJ1-5 and V is TRBV20-1; TRBD1 aligns across 8 bases. The CDR3 spans 14 residues. The ends lost 6 bases at V and 1 base at J; junction bases unmatched: 5. The germline gives CDR1 DFQATT, CDR2 SNEGSKA (reference sequence).

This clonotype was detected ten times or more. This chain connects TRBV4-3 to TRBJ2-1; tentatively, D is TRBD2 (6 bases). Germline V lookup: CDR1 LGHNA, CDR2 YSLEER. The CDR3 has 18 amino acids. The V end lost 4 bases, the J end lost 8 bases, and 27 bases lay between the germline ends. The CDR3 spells CASSPGPSVTTLRDEQFF. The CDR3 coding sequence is TGCGCCAGCAGCCCGGGTCCTAGCGTGACTACTCTTCGCGATGAGCAGTTCTTC.

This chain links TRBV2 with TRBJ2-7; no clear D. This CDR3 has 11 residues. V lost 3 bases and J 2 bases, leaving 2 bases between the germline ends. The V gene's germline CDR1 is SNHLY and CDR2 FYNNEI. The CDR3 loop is CASSEAYEQYV. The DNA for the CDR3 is TGTGCCAGCAGTGAGGCCTACGAGCAGTACGTC.

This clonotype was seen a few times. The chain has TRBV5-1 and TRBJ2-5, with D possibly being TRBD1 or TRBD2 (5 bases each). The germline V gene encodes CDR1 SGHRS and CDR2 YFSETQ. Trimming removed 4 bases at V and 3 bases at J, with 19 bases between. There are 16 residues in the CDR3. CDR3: CASSASGTDIKETQYF. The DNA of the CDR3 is TGCGCCAGCAGCGCCTCCGGGACCGATATTAAAGAGACCCAGTACTTC.

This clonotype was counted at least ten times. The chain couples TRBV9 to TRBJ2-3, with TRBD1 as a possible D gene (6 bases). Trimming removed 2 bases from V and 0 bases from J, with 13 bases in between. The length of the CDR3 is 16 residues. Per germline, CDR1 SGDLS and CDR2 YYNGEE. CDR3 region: CASSVGRDTSTDTQYF. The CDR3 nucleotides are TGTGCCAGCAGCGTTGGCAGGGACACTAGCACAGATACGCAGTATTTT.

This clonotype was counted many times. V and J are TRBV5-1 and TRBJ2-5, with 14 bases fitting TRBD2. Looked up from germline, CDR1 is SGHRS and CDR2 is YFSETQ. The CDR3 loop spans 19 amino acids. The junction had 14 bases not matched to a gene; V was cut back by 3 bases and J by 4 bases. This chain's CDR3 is CASSSSPGLAGVEGETQYF. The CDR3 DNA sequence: TGCGCCAGCAGCTCCTCACCGGGACTAGCGGGAGTGGAGGGAGAGACCCAGTACTTC.

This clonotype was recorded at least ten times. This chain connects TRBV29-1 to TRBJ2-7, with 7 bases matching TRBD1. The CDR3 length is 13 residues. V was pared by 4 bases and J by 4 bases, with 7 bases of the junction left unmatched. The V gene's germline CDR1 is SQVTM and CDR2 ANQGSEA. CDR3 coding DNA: TGCAGCGTTGTACAGGGGATTGGATACGAGCAGTACTTC. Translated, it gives CSVVQGIGYEQYF.

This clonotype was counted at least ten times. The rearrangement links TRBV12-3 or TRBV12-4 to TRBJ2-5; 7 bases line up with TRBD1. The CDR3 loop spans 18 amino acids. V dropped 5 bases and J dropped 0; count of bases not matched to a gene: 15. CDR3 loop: CASSQDRAFRRDQETQYF. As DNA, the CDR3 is TGTGCCAGCAGTCAAGACAGGGCCTTTCGGCGGGACCAAGAGACCCAGTACTTC.

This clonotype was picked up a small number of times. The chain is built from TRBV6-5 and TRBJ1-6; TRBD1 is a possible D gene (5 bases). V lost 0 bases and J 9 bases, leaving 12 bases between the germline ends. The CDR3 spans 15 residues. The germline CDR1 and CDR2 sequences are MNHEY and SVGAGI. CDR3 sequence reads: CASSYSDSGGSPLHF. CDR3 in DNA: TGTGCCAGCAGTTACTCCGACAGCGGCGGTTCACCCCTCCACTTT.

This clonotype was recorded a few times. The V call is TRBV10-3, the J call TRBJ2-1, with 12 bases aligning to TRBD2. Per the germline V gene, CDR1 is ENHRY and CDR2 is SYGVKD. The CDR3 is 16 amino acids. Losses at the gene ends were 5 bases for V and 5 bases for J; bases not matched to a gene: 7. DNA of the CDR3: TGTGCCATCAGTCGATGGGGACTAGCGGGCCACAATGAGCAGTTCTTC. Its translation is CAISRWGLAGHNEQFF.